This TCR beta chain is drawn from a study of CD8 T cells in Susac syndrome. The CDR3 is made up of 15 amino acids. Losses at the gene ends were 6 bases for V and 7 bases for J; bases not matched to a gene: 10. In germline, CDR1 is MNHNS, CDR2 SASEGT. This clonotype has more than one count but fewer than ten. Its antigen is undetermined. Sequencing of TCR beta was carried out in blood CD8+ and CD4+ T cells. Random hexamers served to reverse transcribe roughly 0.45 to 1 ug RNA. Amplification of TCR beta CDR3 by immunoSEQ multiplex PCR spanned 54 Vbeta and 13 Jbeta. A single record per CDR3 protein comes from TCRdb applying MiXCR to the immunoSEQ multiplex PCR reads. Here the sample spans a few hundred thousand distinct CDR3 sequences, approximately 90% being singletons. General study points: Only a relatively small number of individuals were included in the TCR sequencing and HLA analysis.

The chain employs TRBV6-1 and TRBJ2-1, with TRBD2 identical over 9 bases. The specimen was CD8+ T cells from PBMCs. This receptor was taken from a human donor with multiple sclerosis. The CDR3 DNA sequence: TGTGCCAGCAGCCCTATAGCGGGAGAGTATAATGAGCAGTTCTTC. The encoded protein is CASSPIAGEYNEQFF.